This TCR beta chain was observed in a study of response to subunit inactivated influenza vaccine. V lost 4 bases to trimming and J lost 4 bases; unmatched junction nucleotides: 7. Germline CDR1 SGHRS, CDR2 YFSETQ. The CDR3 has 16 residues. Using its own MiXCR run on the RT-PCR reads, TCRdb lists one record per CDR3 protein. The sample consists of approximately 700,000 distinct CDR3 sequences, around 14% of them appearing once. This clonotype was seen a handful of times. Sequenced material: PBMCs from blood, taken roughly 15 days before vaccination. This receptor was identified in a man over 45 who received an inactivated influenza vaccine. The chain is built from TRBV5-1 and TRBJ2-1; TRBD2 matches at 11 bases. The CDR3: CASSRPGLAVYNEQFF. The CDR3 DNA sequence: TGCGCCAGCAGCCGACCGGGACTAGCGGTGTACAATGAGCAGTTCTTC.